What follows are 23 T cell receptor beta chains derived from one specimen sequenced in a study of cytomegalovirus exposure and HLA in healthy donors. Primers included in the PCR were 60 Vbeta and 13 Jbeta primers. Sequencing used immunoSEQ multiplex PCR; TCRdb keeps in-frame clones, though not all of them. The repertoire holds around 99,000 clones, with roughly 69% as singletons. Sequencing was carried out using PBMCs. These receptors were obtained from a young woman in good health and CMV-seronegative.

The V and J genes are TRBV7-9 and TRBJ1-5; tentative D call: TRBD1 (5 bases). Germline CDR1 SEHNR, CDR2 FQNEAQ (reference sequence). V was trimmed by 5 bases and J by 0 bases, leaving 14 bases between them. The CDR3 has 16 amino acids. CDR3 coding DNA: TGTGCCAGCAGCAAACCGGGACTGACTAGCAATCAGCCCCAGCATTTT. This encodes CASSKPGLTSNQPQHF.

CDR3 sequence (DNA): TGTGCCAGCAGTTTACTAGGGGGAAGGGGTAACTATGGCTACACCTTC. Protein product: CASSLLGGRGNYGYTF. V gene TRBV27 combines with J gene TRBJ1-2, with D possibly matching TRBD1 (6 bases). This CDR3 is built from 16 residues. Germline V gene sequence: CDR1 MNHEY, CDR2 SMNVEV (reference sequence). The germline V and J ends were trimmed by 2 bases and 1 base, with 14 bases remaining between them.

The chain couples TRBV28 to TRBJ1-2, with 9 bases lining up with TRBD1. In germline, CDR1 is MDHEN, CDR2 SYDVKM. The ends lost 7 bases at V and 7 bases at J; junction bases unmatched: 10. The length of the CDR3 is 14 residues. CDR3 in amino acids: CASTTGQGRGGYTF. In DNA form, the CDR3 reads TGTGCCAGCACCACGGGACAGGGTAGGGGTGGCTACACCTTC.

This clone qualifies as medium-sized. This chain joins TRBV7-9 and TRBJ1-2; D not resolved. Germline V gene data show CDR1 as SEHNR and CDR2 as FQNEAQ (reference sequence). This CDR3 is built from 16 residues. With 5 bases removed from V and 2 bases from J, the gap between germline ends came to 18 bases. For the CDR3, the DNA is TGTGCCAGCAGCAATCCGGAGCGCCCGGAGAACTATGGCTACACCTTC. Translated: CASSNPERPENYGYTF.

The V gene is TRBV10-3, the J gene TRBJ1-6, with 9 positions matching TRBD1. V dropped 11 bases and J dropped 5; count of bases not matched to a gene: 7. CDR3 size: 14 residues. Germline CDR1 ENHRY, CDR2 SYGVKD. The CDR3 DNA reads TGTGCCCTCTCGGACAGGGGCGATAATTCACCCCTCCACTTT. Residues: CALSDRGDNSPLHF.

This chain links TRBV27 with TRBJ1-6, with D tentatively TRBD1 (6 bases). The CDR3 sequence is 15 residues long. CDR1 and CDR2 (germline): MNHEY, SMNVEV (reference sequence). Trimming removed 1 base from V and 6 bases from J, with 10 bases in between. DNA for the CDR3: TGTGCCAGCAGTTTATACAGGGTGGGTAATTCACCCCTCCACTTT. Protein sequence: CASSLYRVGNSPLHF.

The rearrangement links TRBV19 to TRBJ2-7, with 14 bases fitting TRBD2. Germline V lookup: CDR1 LNHDA, CDR2 SQIVND (reference sequence). The CDR3 runs 17 residues. The ends lost 9 bases at V and 6 bases at J; junction bases unmatched: 16. CDR3 bases: TGTGCCAGAGAGAGCCCGGGACTAGCGGGAGTCCTTAGCGAGCAGTACTTC. Its translation is CARESPGLAGVLSEQYF. The whole variable domain, remainder taken from reference TRBV19 and TRBJ2-7, is DGGITQSPKYLFRKEGQNVTLSCEQNLNHDAMYWYRQDPGQGLRLIYYSQIVNDFQKGDIAEGYSVSREKKESFPLTVTSAQKNPTAFYLCARESPGLAGVLSEQYFGPGTRLTVT.

This clone was observed at least ten times. The chain carries TRBV5-1 and TRBJ2-3; 7 bases fit TRBD1. J was trimmed by 6 bases and V by 3 bases; bases with no gene match: 7. The CDR3 runs 14 residues. Germline CDR1 reads SGHRS; CDR2 reads YFSETQ. CDR3 bases: TGCGCCAGCAGCTGGGGACAGCAAGCGGATACGCAGTATTTT. Amino acid sequence: CASSWGQQADTQYF.

The V call is TRBV4-2, the J call TRBJ1-4, with D hard to call. CDR3 size: 14 residues. CDR1 LGHNA and CDR2 YNFKEQ come from the germline V gene. V was cut by 4 bases and J by 8 bases, with 14 bases left in between. CDR3 coding DNA: TGTGCCAGCAGCCGCCCCTCGGGTGGCGAAAAACTGTTTTTT. Translating gives CASSRPSGGEKLFF.

This chain connects TRBV9 to TRBJ1-2; 7 bases are shared with TRBD1. V dropped 8 bases and J dropped 5; count of bases not matched to a gene: 3. CDR3 length: 11 amino acids. Germline CDR1 and CDR2: SGDLS and YYNGEE. In DNA form, the CDR3 reads TGTGCCAGTAGACAGGGATATGGCTACACCTTC. Amino acid sequence: CASRQGYGYTF.

This rearrangement joins TRBV5-1 to TRBJ2-7; 7 bases map to TRBD1. The length of the CDR3 is 15 residues. Germline V lookup: CDR1 SGHRS, CDR2 YFSETQ. V shed 7 bases, J shed 4 bases, and the junction held 14 bases outside the gene matches. CDR3 DNA: TGCGCCAGCGGAGCAGCAACAGGGGTGGCGTACGAGCAGTACTTC. It translates to CASGAATGVAYEQYF.

This chain connects TRBV28 to TRBJ1-5; 7 positions agree with TRBD1. Germline assignment: CDR1 MDHEN and CDR2 SYDVKM. After removal of 6 bases from V and 1 base from J, the junction contained 3 bases not matched to a gene. CDR3 length equals 14 residues. The CDR3 spells CASRLGQSNQPQHF. The CDR3 nucleotides are TGTGCCAGCAGATTGGGACAGAGCAATCAGCCCCAGCATTTT. The full variable domain, with the rest looked up from reference TRBV28 and TRBJ1-5, is DVKVTQSSRYLVKRTGEKVFLECVQDMDHENMFWYRQDPGLGLRLIYFSYDVKMKEKGDIPEGYSVSREKKERFSLILESASTNQTSMYLCASRLGQSNQPQHFGDGTRLSIL.

The chain carries TRBV7-6 and TRBJ2-1; 11 nucleotides align to TRBD2. This CDR3 contains 16 residues. Germline V gene sequence: CDR1 SGHVS, CDR2 FNYEAQ. Trimming cost V 5 bases and J 3 bases; bases outside gene matches: 6. CDR3 in DNA: TGTGCCAGCAGCCCCGAGGGACTAGCGGACTACAATGAGCAGTTCTTC. Translating it yields CASSPEGLADYNEQFF.

The chain couples TRBV5-6 to TRBJ2-7; 8 bases fit TRBD2. The CDR3 has 16 amino acids. From germline, CDR1 is SGHDT and CDR2 YYEEEE. V was clipped by 3 bases and J by 2 bases; unmatched bases: 10. The CDR3 nucleotides are TGTGCCAGCAGCTGGAACGGCGGGGGGAGGACCTACGAGCAGTACTTC. Translation gives CASSWNGGGRTYEQYF.

The chain recombines TRBV9 with TRBJ2-1; TRBD2 agrees at 11 bases. Per germline, CDR1 SGDLS and CDR2 YYNGEE. The CDR3 has 14 residues. The V segment lost 3 bases and the J segment 9 bases; nucleotides outside the gene matches: 5. CDR3 coding DNA: TGTGCCAGCAGCGAGTTAGCGGGAGGGCCTGAGCAGTTCTTC. It codes for CASSELAGGPEQFF.

The V gene is TRBV15, the J gene TRBJ1-1; D may be TRBD1 (6 bases). V lost 2 bases, J lost 0 bases, and 19 bases lay in between. Germline V gene sequence: CDR1 LNHNV, CDR2 YYDKDF (reference sequence). The CDR3 has 18 amino acids. CDR3 sequence: CATSRPPSHTGMNTEAFF. In DNA, the CDR3 is TGTGCCACCAGCAGACCCCCTAGCCATACAGGGATGAACACTGAAGCTTTCTTT.

The chain carries TRBV19 and TRBJ1-2; TRBD1 agrees at 9 bases. Per germline, CDR1 LNHDA and CDR2 SQIVND (reference sequence). The CDR3 is 14 residues long. The J segment lost 1 base and the V segment lost 6 bases, leaving 3 bases of the junction unmatched. Here the CDR3 reads CASSQTGGNYGYTF. The CDR3 DNA reads as TGTGCCAGTAGCCAGACAGGGGGTAACTATGGCTACACCTTC.

This rearrangement joins TRBV6-5 to TRBJ2-3, with D possibly matching TRBD2 (5 bases). Trimming shortened V by 5 bases and J by 2 bases, and 8 bases separated the two germline ends. The CDR3 has 13 amino acids. Germline V lookup: CDR1 MNHEY, CDR2 SVGAGI. The CDR3 spells CASSKLDTDTQYF. The CDR3 nucleotides are TGTGCCAGCAGTAAACTAGACACAGATACGCAGTATTTT.

The CDR3 loop is CASSSGRGETQYF. CDR3 sequence (DNA): TGCGCCAGCAGTTCCGGGAGAGGGGAGACCCAGTACTTC. The J gene is TRBJ2-5, the V gene TRBV5-1; D is perhaps TRBD2 (6 bases). The V end lost 5 bases, the J end lost 5 bases, and 13 bases lay between the germline ends. CDR3 size: 13 residues. The germline gives CDR1 SGHRS, CDR2 YFSETQ.

This chain connects TRBV28 to TRBJ1-2; tentative D call: TRBD1 (6 bases). Germline lookup yields CDR1 MDHEN and CDR2 SYDVKM. Trimming cost V 6 bases and J 5 bases, with 22 bases left between them. CDR3 length: 16 amino acids. The CDR3 DNA follows: TGTGCCAGCAGAACCAATTGGGGGACATGGGTATATGGCTACACCTTC. Translation: CASRTNWGTWVYGYTF.

The chain uses TRBV6-5 and TRBJ1-3; TRBD1 might be the D (5 bases). The CDR3 contains 14 residues. Germline CDR1 and CDR2: MNHEY and SVGAGI. Trimming took 5 bases from V and 0 from J, leaving 8 bases between them. The CDR3 spells CASSGGASGNTIYF. DNA for the CDR3: TGTGCCAGCAGTGGCGGGGCCTCTGGAAACACCATATATTTT.

The chain uses TRBV29-1 and TRBJ1-2, with D tentatively TRBD1 (6 bases). The germline gives CDR1 SQVTM, CDR2 ANQGSEA. V lost 3 bases and J 4 bases, leaving 15 bases between the germline ends. The CDR3 loop spans 14 amino acids. The CDR3 DNA reads as TGCAGCGTTGATTTCGGGGGGCAGGGCTATGGCTACACCTTC. This translates into CSVDFGGQGYGYTF.

The chain combines TRBV2 with TRBJ2-7; 10 bases map to TRBD2. The CDR3 covers 13 residues. V shed 10 bases and J 0 bases; nucleotides not matched to a gene: 3. The germline CDR1 and CDR2 sequences are SNHLY and FYNNEI. In DNA form, the CDR3 reads TGTGCCAACAGCGGGGGGGACTCCTACGAGCAGTACTTC. This codes for CANSGGDSYEQYF.